These 25 T cell receptor beta chains came from one sample sequenced in a study of technical replicates of blood from several donors. Profiling relied on immunoSEQ multiplex PCR, and the TCRdb table lists in-frame clones only, not all of them. The sample carries 95,000 or so clones, approximately 95% recorded once. The material sequenced was T cells isolated from PBMCs. These receptors were taken from a human donor in good health.

The V call is TRBV28, the J call TRBJ2-1, with 9 bases aligning to TRBD2. Germline V CDR1 and CDR2: MDHEN, SYDVKM. The CDR3 loop spans 15 amino acids. V dropped 3 bases and J dropped 3; count of bases not matched to a gene: 3. The CDR3 loop is CASSFTSGHYNEQFF. The CDR3 DNA follows: TGTGCCAGCAGTTTTACTAGCGGGCACTACAATGAGCAGTTCTTC.

The CDR3 reads CASCPLAGVAGELFF. Written as DNA, the CDR3 is TGTGCCTCCTGCCCCCTAGCGGGAGTTGCCGGGGAGCTGTTTTTT. V is TRBV19 and J is TRBJ2-2; 10 bases match TRBD2. V was pared by 11 bases and J by 6 bases, with 12 bases of the junction left unmatched. The CDR3 runs to 15 residues. Germline V gives CDR1 LNHDA, CDR2 SQIVND (reference sequence).

The CDR3 DNA reads TGTGCCAGCAGAAAAGACTGGACAGGGAGTGGGGGCTACACCTTC. Its protein product is CASRKDWTGSGGYTF. The chain has TRBV7-9 and TRBJ1-2; TRBD1 matches at 8 bases. The V segment lost 6 bases and the J segment 8 bases; nucleotides outside the gene matches: 14. The CDR3 spans 15 residues. CDR1 is SEHNR, CDR2 FQNEAQ, per germline (reference sequence).

The V call is TRBV5-1, the J call TRBJ1-4; 10 bases align to TRBD1. V shed 1 base, J shed 8 bases, and the junction held 5 bases outside the gene matches. CDR3 length: 15 residues. CDR1 is SGHRS and CDR2 is YFSETQ in the germline V gene. DNA for the CDR3: TGCGCCAGCAGCTTGAACGGACAGGGGGTAGAAAAACTGTTTTTT. This translates into CASSLNGQGVEKLFF.

This clone has a single count. The V gene is TRBV11-2, the J gene TRBJ1-5; no definite D call. In germline, CDR1 is SGHAT, CDR2 FQNNGV. V shed 1 base and J shed 7 bases, with 14 bases lying between them. The CDR3 consists of 15 residues. CDR3 nucleotide sequence: TGTGCCAGCAGCTTAGGAGGCGGGAATAACCAGCCCCAGCATTTT. It encodes CASSLGGGNNQPQHF.

The rearrangement joins TRBV28 to TRBJ1-1; the D is unclear. Germline CDR1 is MDHEN and CDR2 is SYDVKM. The germline V and J ends were trimmed by 6 bases and 4 bases, with 21 bases remaining between them. The CDR3 contains 16 residues. CDR3 sequence reads: CASSRLYHTVSTEAFF. The CDR3 nucleotides are TGTGCCAGCAGCCGACTCTACCATACTGTGAGCACTGAAGCTTTCTTT.

The CDR3 sequence is CASSLSRIVYGYTF. The CDR3 DNA reads TGTGCCAGCAGCTTGTCCAGAATTGTCTATGGCTACACCTTC. The V and J genes are TRBV5-6 and TRBJ1-2; D remains unclear. CDR1 is SGHDT and CDR2 is YYEEEE in the germline V gene. The germline V and J ends were trimmed by 1 base and 4 bases, with 11 bases remaining between them. The length of the CDR3 is 14 residues.

The rearrangement links TRBV5-6 to TRBJ1-3; 8 bases line up with TRBD1. Per the germline V gene, CDR1 is SGHDT and CDR2 is YYEEEE. The V segment lost 1 base and the J segment 0 bases; nucleotides outside the gene matches: 12. This CDR3 has 19 amino acids. The CDR3 coding sequence is TGTGCCAGCAGCTTGTTGGCAGGGGGCGGATTATCCTCTGGAAACACCATATATTTT. Translation: CASSLLAGGGLSSGNTIYF.

The gene calls are TRBV28 and TRBJ1-5; 12 nucleotides agree with TRBD1. This CDR3 has 15 residues. Losses at the gene ends were 6 bases for V and 7 bases for J; bases not matched to a gene: 7. The V gene's germline CDR1 is MDHEN and CDR2 SYDVKM. In DNA form, the CDR3 reads TGTGCCAGCAGGGATGGGACAGGGGGCTCCCAGCCCCAGCATTTT. It specifies CASRDGTGGSQPQHF.

The J gene is TRBJ2-1, the V gene TRBV4-2, with D tentatively TRBD2 (5 bases). V gave up 0 bases and J gave up 4 bases, with 19 bases separating them. Germline lookup yields CDR1 LGHNA and CDR2 YNFKEQ. The length of the CDR3 is 18 residues. CDR3 coding DNA: TGTGCCAGCAGCCAAGAAGGGAGCTCCTACTCCGAATACAATGAGCAGTTCTTC. Translation: CASSQEGSSYSEYNEQFF.

The chain joins TRBV7-9 to TRBJ2-7; TRBD2 aligns across 7 bases. V lost 3 bases and J lost 6; bases outside the gene matches: 8. The CDR3 is 14 amino acids. CDR1 and CDR2 (germline): SEHNR, FQNEAQ (reference sequence). This CDR3 reads CASSFVGGPGEQYF. CDR3 sequence (DNA): TGTGCCAGCAGCTTTGTGGGAGGGCCCGGCGAGCAGTACTTC.

The J gene is TRBJ1-5, the V gene TRBV28; no firm D call. The CDR3 is made up of 14 amino acids. V was cut by 5 bases and J by 7 bases, with 15 bases left in between. Germline values: CDR1 MDHEN, CDR2 SYDVKM. The CDR3 nucleotides are TGTGCCAGCAGTCCATCGACGGGTACCCAGCCCCAGCATTTT. Protein product: CASSPSTGTQPQHF. Complete variable domain (other parts from reference TRBV28 and TRBJ1-5): DVKVTQSSRYLVKRTGEKVFLECVQDMDHENMFWYRQDPGLGLRLIYFSYDVKMKEKGDIPEGYSVSREKKERFSLILESASTNQTSMYLCASSPSTGTQPQHFGDGTRLSIL.

The rearrangement links TRBV15 to TRBJ1-1; the D gene is possibly TRBD1 (5 bases). The CDR3 totals 14 residues. Per germline, CDR1 LNHNV and CDR2 YYDKDF (reference sequence). Trimming stripped 4 bases from V and 5 bases from J, with 14 bases between. The CDR3 here is CATSINSGGTEAFF. The CDR3 DNA reads TGTGCCACCAGCATCAACTCGGGGGGTACTGAAGCTTTCTTT.

The J gene is TRBJ2-5, the V gene TRBV29-1, with 7 bases lining up with TRBD1. CDR1 is SQVTM and CDR2 is ANQGSEA in the germline V gene. CDR3 length: 11 residues. CDR3 in DNA: TGCAGTTACAGGGGAGTGGAGACCCAGTACTTC. Encoded protein: CSYRGVETQYF. The full variable domain, rest sourced from reference TRBV29-1 and TRBJ2-5, is SAVISQKPSRDICQRGTSLTIQCQVDSQVTMMFWYRQQPGQSLTLIATANQGSEATYESGFVIDKFPISRPNLTFSTLTVSNMSPEDSSIYLCSYRGVETQYFGPGTRLLVL.

The CDR3 DNA reads TGTGCCAGCAGCTTAACCGGGTTAGTAGAATATGGCTACACCTTC. Protein sequence: CASSLTGLVEYGYTF. The rearrangement links TRBV7-9 to TRBJ1-2; D gene uncertain. Germline-derived CDR1 and CDR2 are SEHNR and FQNEAQ (reference sequence). There are 15 residues in the CDR3. The ends were cut back, 2 bases at V and 5 bases at J, with 15 bases in the middle.

The chain carries TRBV7-2 and TRBJ1-1; 9 bases are a match to TRBD1. Per germline, CDR1 SGHTA and CDR2 FQGNSA. The V segment lost 4 bases and the J segment 4 bases; nucleotides outside the gene matches: 7. CDR3 length equals 15 residues. For the CDR3, the DNA is TGTGCCAGCAGCTCCGTATACAGGGGGCGCACTGAAGCTTTCTTT. Protein product: CASSSVYRGRTEAFF. Variable domain in full (rest from reference TRBV7-2 and TRBJ1-1): GAGVSQSPSNKVTEKGKDVELRCDPISGHTALYWYRQSLGQGLEFLIYFQGNSAPDKSGLPSDRFSAERTGGSVSTLTIQRTQQEDSAVYLCASSSVYRGRTEAFFGQGTRLTVV.

The chain employs TRBV15 and TRBJ2-3; TRBD2 aligns across 8 bases. Losses at the gene ends were 7 bases for V and 5 bases for J; bases not matched to a gene: 5. This CDR3 is built from 13 residues. Germline V gene data show CDR1 as LNHNV and CDR2 as YYDKDF (reference sequence). As DNA, the CDR3 is TGTGCCACCACAGCGGGAGCTAGAGATACGCAGTATTTT. Its protein product is CATTAGARDTQYF.

V gene TRBV5-6 combines with J gene TRBJ2-7; 8 bases are shared with TRBD1. In germline, CDR1 is SGHDT, CDR2 YYEEEE. The CDR3 length is 16 residues. J lost 3 bases, V lost 3 bases, and 11 bases had no gene match. CDR3 region: CASSSQGQASVYEQYF. CDR3 nucleotides: TGTGCCAGCAGCTCCCAGGGACAGGCTTCTGTCTACGAGCAGTACTTC. Using reference TRBV5-6 and TRBJ2-7 for the parts outside the CDR3, the full variable domain is DAGVTQSPTHLIKTRGQQVTLRCSPKSGHDTVSWYQQALGQGPQFIFQYYEEEERQRGNFPDRFSGHQFPNYSSELNVNALLLGDSALYLCASSSQGQASVYEQYFGPGTRLTVT.

This rearrangement joins TRBV27 to TRBJ2-3; 9 positions match TRBD1. This CDR3 comprises 15 residues. V shed 5 bases, J shed 5 bases, and the junction held 8 bases outside the gene matches. Germline CDR1 is MNHEY and CDR2 is SMNVEV (reference sequence). The CDR3 spells CASSPLMGQGDTQYF. Written as DNA, the CDR3 is TGTGCCAGCAGTCCCCTTATGGGACAGGGAGATACGCAGTATTTT.

The chain carries TRBV7-3 and TRBJ2-2; weak D call: TRBD2 (6 bases). Between the trimmed V and J ends, which lost 1 base and 2 bases, there was a span of 8 bases. Germline V gives CDR1 SGHTA, CDR2 FQGTGA. This CDR3 is 15 amino acids long. CDR3 nucleotides: TGTGCCAGCAGCTTAAGGGGGGATAACACCGGGGAGCTGTTTTTT. This codes for CASSLRGDNTGELFF.

The chain joins TRBV9 to TRBJ2-1; 12 positions agree with TRBD2. The CDR3 covers 17 residues. The germline V gene has CDR1 SGDLS and CDR2 YYNGEE. With V trimmed by 0 bases and J by 7 bases, 8 bases remained unmatched. CDR3 loop: CASSVEYSTSGSNEQFF. CDR3 nucleotide sequence: TGTGCCAGCAGCGTAGAATATTCGACTAGCGGGAGTAATGAGCAGTTCTTC.

The CDR3, as DNA: TGCGCCAGCAGCCAAGATGCAGGGGAAGGTGAAAAACTGTTTTTT. Translated, it gives CASSQDAGEGEKLFF. The chain employs TRBV4-3 and TRBJ1-4; maybe TRBD1 (6 bases). In germline, CDR1 is LGHNA, CDR2 YSLEER. V lost 0 bases and J 7 bases, leaving 12 bases between the germline ends. The CDR3 covers 15 residues.

This chain connects TRBV7-9 to TRBJ1-1, with D uncertain. Trimming removed 4 bases at V and 0 bases at J, with 9 bases between. Germline CDR1 SEHNR, CDR2 FQNEAQ (reference sequence). The CDR3 spans 14 residues. CDR3 coding DNA: TGTGCCAGCAGCTACTCGAGGATGAACACTGAAGCTTTCTTT. Translated, it gives CASSYSRMNTEAFF.

The V gene is TRBV5-1, the J gene TRBJ2-3; tentative D call: TRBD1 (7 bases). V was trimmed by 2 bases and J by 2 bases, leaving 15 bases between them. CDR3 length: 16 amino acids. Germline lookup yields CDR1 SGHRS and CDR2 YFSETQ. For the CDR3, the DNA is TGCGCCAGCAGCTTCCTCAGGGGGGCCTCCACAGATACGCAGTATTTT. Protein product: CASSFLRGASTDTQYF.

This clone appeared a single time. The chain uses TRBV27 and TRBJ1-1; D gene uncertain. Between the trimmed V and J ends, which lost 2 bases and 2 bases, there was a span of 9 bases. This CDR3 region has 14 residues. The germline V gene encodes CDR1 MNHEY and CDR2 SMNVEV (reference sequence). CDR3 region: CASSLVSGNTEAFF. DNA for the CDR3: TGTGCCAGCAGTTTAGTATCAGGAAACACTGAAGCTTTCTTT.